This T cell receptor (beta chain) was obtained from a study of shared clonotypes between healthy human individuals. The study, taken as a whole, reports: The sharing of approximately 5.1% of naive CD4 clonotypes was seen across a few donors.

Positive CCR7 selection of CD45RO-negative cells yielded the naive CD8 cells, and terminally differentiated effector memory CD45RA+ cells were excluded. Each subset's genomic DNA was shared equally among a number of immunoSEQ plates. Data came from immunoSEQ multiplex PCR; TCRdb stores just in-frame clones and leaves some out. The table lists about 590,000 clones, roughly 96% of them singletons. On this clone: Its antigen is currently unknown.

The CDR3 spans 14 residues. Germline CDR1 reads MNHEY; CDR2 reads SVGAGI. Sequenced: naive CD8+ T cells sorted from blood. The chain couples TRBV6-5 to TRBJ2-5, with TRBD2 as a possible D gene (6 bases). The end of the DNA is better explained by TRBJ2-7, so the J call may be wrong. This sequence was found in a woman aged 25 to 39 in good health. CDR3 bases: TGTGCCAGCAGTTTGGGGGGAAGCTCCTACGAGCAGTACTTC. Amino acids: CASSLGGSSYEQYF.